This T cell receptor (beta chain) was retrieved from a study of cytomegalovirus exposure and HLA in healthy donors. About the research overall: Among 150 million to 200 million T cells, an earlier analysis found roughly 100 million unique TCR beta sequences. Study outcomes and limitations: About 87% or about 30% of the time was how often most TCR beta V segments were productive, according to an earlier analysis. A later analysis linked a missense variant in DCLRE1C to the trimming of TCR beta V and J genes.

The PCR made use of 60 Vbeta and 13 Jbeta primers. Assay: immunoSEQ multiplex PCR; the TCRdb copy retains only in-frame clones and omits some. Among more than 150,000 clones listed, about 82% were seen once. Trimming cost V 6 bases and J 0 bases, with 9 bases left between them. CDR1 MNHEY and CDR2 SMNVEV come from the germline V gene (reference sequence). The CDR3 sequence is 13 residues long. Remarks on this clone: The antigen remains unidentified.

This TCR came from a man between 18 and 35 years old in good health and CMV-seronegative. The chain recombines TRBV27 with TRBJ2-7; D might be TRBD1 (5 bases). The sequenced sample consisted of PBMCs. The CDR3: CASSIGDSYEQYF. The DNA for the CDR3 is TGTGCCAGCAGCATAGGGGACTCCTACGAGCAGTACTTC.